These 21 T cell receptor beta chains came from one sample sequenced in a study of human T cells and chemical hapten exposure listed by TCRdb under 2021. The library was generated by RACE. The sample was run on a NextSeq 500. TCRdb cleaned the public reads at Q25 with fastp, built clones with MiXCR and kept in-frame beta chains. For every CDR3 protein sequence, its rows merge into one entry that carries the most common genes and DNA. Counted in this sample were 85,000 to 100,000 distinct CDR3 sequences; about 28% of them appeared once. The ten largest clonotypes hold 10% of the sample. The time point label for this specimen denotes: patch test 3, about 24 weeks after DPC sensitization. The treatment or condition label on this specimen signifies: therapeutic diphenylcyclopropenone sensitization with weekly scalp DPC. The specimen was whole blood, collected in connection with sensitization to the hapten diphenylcyclopropenone (DPC). The source of these receptors is a man aged 35-49 years with alopecia areata. Some clones in this sample may be carry-over from other donors' samples.

This CDR3 reads CATMMGGLGTDTQYF. CDR3 sequence (DNA): TGTGCCACCATGATGGGGGGGCTGGGCACAGATACGCAGTATTTT. This sequence joins TRBV24-1 and TRBJ2-3, with D perhaps matching TRBD2 (7 bases). Deletions cut 8 bases from V and 1 base from J, with 15 bases between. The CDR3 is 15 amino acids. Germline CDR1 reads KGHDR; CDR2 reads SFDVKD.

The DNA for the CDR3 is TGTGCCAGCAGTTACGGGGGTTCGCAGTATTTT. Translation gives CASSYGGSQYF. The genes are TRBV12-3 or TRBV12-4 and TRBJ2-3; maybe TRBD2 (6 bases). Trimming cost V 4 bases and J 10 bases, with 9 bases left between them. The CDR3 totals 11 residues.

This clonotype was observed a handful of times. This sequence joins TRBV12-3 or TRBV12-4 and TRBJ1-5; no reliable D call. V was cut by 5 bases and J by 1 base, with 9 bases left in between. The CDR3 length is 14 residues. The CDR3 nucleotides are TGTGCCAGCAGTCCAACATGGAGCAATCAGCCCCAGCATTTT. Encoded protein: CASSPTWSNQPQHF.

This clonotype was found a few times. The chain carries TRBV6-5 and TRBJ2-3; D is unclear. Trimming removed 6 bases from V and 0 bases from J, with 13 bases in between. Germline V gene sequence: CDR1 MNHEY, CDR2 SVGAGI. This CDR3 comprises 15 residues. CDR3 in amino acids: CASRHRALSTDTQYF. CDR3 in DNA: TGTGCCAGCAGACACCGGGCCCTTAGCACAGATACGCAGTATTTT.

This clonotype came up a few times. The chain couples TRBV6-6 to TRBJ2-5, with TRBD2 matching over 10 bases. The CDR3 extends over 14 amino acids. Germline values: CDR1 MNHNY, CDR2 SVGAGI (reference sequence). Trimming cost V 6 bases and J 1 base; bases outside gene matches: 2. The CDR3 is CASRRTSGQETQYF. DNA for the CDR3: TGTGCCAGCAGACGGACTAGCGGCCAAGAGACCCAGTACTTC.

J is TRBJ2-1 and V is TRBV6-6; 11 bases agree with TRBD1. There are 16 residues in the CDR3. Germline CDR1 reads MNHNY; CDR2 reads SVGAGI (reference sequence). Unmatched junction bases numbered 1, after V lost 1 base and J lost 2 bases. The CDR3 loop reads CASSYLGQGAYNEQFF. CDR3 DNA: TGTGCCAGCAGTTACTTGGGACAGGGGGCCTACAATGAGCAGTTCTTC.

The V and J genes are TRBV20-1 and TRBJ2-2, with 10 bases fitting TRBD1. The germline V gene encodes CDR1 DFQATT and CDR2 SNEGSKA (reference sequence). V lost 2 bases and J lost 5; bases outside the gene matches: 8. The CDR3 consists of 16 residues. For the CDR3, the DNA is TGCAGTGCTAGACCCCCCGGACAGGGGGAGACCGGGGAGCTGTTTTTT. Amino acid sequence: CSARPPGQGETGELFF.

This clonotype was counted a few times. The gene calls are TRBV27 and TRBJ1-1, with TRBD1 identical over 8 bases. This CDR3 is 14 amino acids long. V trimming: 4 bases; J trimming: 5 bases; junction bases outside the gene matches: 6. Germline loops: CDR1 MNHEY, CDR2 SMNVEV (reference sequence). CDR3 region: CASSSAGGGTEAFF. The CDR3 coding sequence is TGTGCCAGCAGTTCGGCAGGGGGCGGAACTGAAGCTTTCTTT.

The chain has TRBV5-1 and TRBJ2-3; TRBD1 agrees at 8 bases. The trim removed 4 bases at V and 2 bases at J, leaving 9 bases unmatched. The V gene's germline CDR1 is SGHRS and CDR2 YFSETQ. The length of the CDR3 is 16 residues. The DNA of the CDR3 is TGCGCCAGCAGCCAAGCGACAGGGGCTTACACAGATACGCAGTATTTT. Translating it yields CASSQATGAYTDTQYF.

This chain joins TRBV28 and TRBJ1-2; 9 bases fit TRBD1. J lost 6 bases, V lost 10 bases, and 6 bases had no gene match. Germline V gives CDR1 MDHEN, CDR2 SYDVKM. The CDR3 consists of 12 residues. CDR3 protein: CATRTGGDGYTF. The CDR3 nucleotides read TGTGCCACCAGAACAGGGGGCGATGGCTACACCTTC.

This clonotype was counted between two and nine times. This chain links TRBV10-3 with TRBJ2-7; TRBD1 matches at 11 bases. The germline V gene encodes CDR1 ENHRY and CDR2 SYGVKD. V lost 8 bases and J lost 6; bases outside the gene matches: 3. The CDR3 loop spans 12 amino acids. Here the CDR3 DNA reads TGTGCCATCGGACAGGGGGCTGGCGAGCAGTACTTC. Its protein product is CAIGQGAGEQYF.

Worth noting for this clonotype: An end of the junction differs from the germline gene, which may be a read error. This chain links TRBV28 with TRBJ1-2; D unclear. The CDR3 is made up of 12 amino acids. Germline CDR1 is MDHEN and CDR2 is SYDVKM. CDR3 DNA sequence: TGTGCCAGCAGTTTGAGAGGGCTTGGCTACAACTTC. This gives the protein CASSLRGLGYNF.

The J gene is TRBJ2-1, the V gene TRBV2; D is perhaps TRBD1 (6 bases). The CDR3 contains 15 residues. V lost 6 bases and J lost 6, with 18 bases in between. In germline, CDR1 is SNHLY, CDR2 FYNNEI. This chain's CDR3 is CASRGASPTSNEQFF. The CDR3 DNA is TGTGCCAGCAGGGGGGCTAGCCCCACTTCCAATGAGCAGTTCTTC.

CDR3 loop: CASSPVPGPSSYEQYF. The CDR3 DNA is TGTGCCAGCAGCCCCGTCCCAGGCCCGAGCTCCTACGAGCAGTACTTC. The chain is built from TRBV7-2 and TRBJ2-7; D is uncertain. V was shortened by 5 bases and J by 0 bases, with 17 bases between the two germline ends. CDR1 and CDR2 (germline): SGHTA, FQGNSA. The CDR3 length is 16 residues.

The chain has TRBV6-2 or TRBV6-3 and TRBJ2-4; D may correspond to TRBD1 or TRBD2 (5 bases each). The ends were cut back, 4 bases at V and 0 bases at J, with 13 bases in the middle. The CDR3 runs to 16 residues. Germline V gives CDR1 MNHEY, CDR2 SVGEGT. CDR3 nucleotide sequence: TGTGCCAGCAGTTCTCGGGACCCGTTAGCCAAAAACATTCAGTACTTC. As protein: CASSSRDPLAKNIQYF.

This clonotype occurred a few times. The V gene is TRBV20-1, the J gene TRBJ2-1, with D possibly called TRBD1 or TRBD2 (5 bases each). CDR3 length equals 13 residues. The V and J ends lost 5 bases and 5 bases respectively, with 13 bases between them. In germline, CDR1 is DFQATT, CDR2 SNEGSKA (reference sequence). The CDR3 sequence: CSAPGTDHNEQFF. As DNA, the CDR3 is TGCAGTGCTCCCGGGACGGACCACAATGAGCAGTTCTTC.

This chain joins TRBV3-1 and TRBJ2-7, with 8 positions matching TRBD2. J gave up 0 bases and V 4 bases, and 2 bases lay outside the gene matches. The germline gives CDR1 LGHDT, CDR2 YNNKEL (reference sequence). The CDR3 is 14 amino acids. In DNA, the CDR3 is TGTGCCAGCAGCCCTAGCGGGCCCTCCTACGAGCAGTACTTC. This encodes CASSPSGPSYEQYF.

This clonotype came up a few times. The CDR3 nucleotides read TGTGCCAGCAGCTCCACCGACAGGGAAGAGACCCAGTACTTC. It encodes CASSSTDREETQYF. This rearrangement joins TRBV6-2 or TRBV6-3 to TRBJ2-5; 7 bases fit TRBD1. Trimming removed 6 bases from V and 3 bases from J; junction bases left unmatched: 7. The CDR3 is made up of 14 amino acids. Germline assignment: CDR1 MNHEY and CDR2 SVGEGT.

V is TRBV29-1 and J is TRBJ2-2; no clear D. Trimming took 5 bases from V and 5 from J, leaving 12 bases between them. The CDR3 is made up of 13 amino acids. CDR1 SQVTM and CDR2 ANQGSEA come from the germline V gene. The CDR3 bases are TGCAGCGTTACCTATCGGATTACCGGGGAGCTGTTTTTT. This sequence encodes CSVTYRITGELFF.

V is TRBV25-1 and J is TRBJ2-5; either TRBD1 or TRBD2 may fit D (5 bases each). This CDR3 has 14 amino acids. Trimming cost V 4 bases and J 2 bases, with 11 bases left between them. The germline gives CDR1 MGHDK, CDR2 SYGVNS. In DNA form, the CDR3 reads TGTGCCAGCAGTGTGGGACGGAGACAAGAGACCCAGTACTTC. Translation: CASSVGRRQETQYF.

The V and J genes are TRBV12-3 or TRBV12-4 and TRBJ1-5, with TRBD1 identical over 9 bases. V was clipped by 6 bases and J by 5 bases; unmatched bases: 2. CDR3 length equals 13 residues. The CDR3 loop reads CASRGTGYQPQHF. CDR3 sequence (DNA): TGTGCCAGCAGGGGGACAGGGTATCAGCCCCAGCATTTT.